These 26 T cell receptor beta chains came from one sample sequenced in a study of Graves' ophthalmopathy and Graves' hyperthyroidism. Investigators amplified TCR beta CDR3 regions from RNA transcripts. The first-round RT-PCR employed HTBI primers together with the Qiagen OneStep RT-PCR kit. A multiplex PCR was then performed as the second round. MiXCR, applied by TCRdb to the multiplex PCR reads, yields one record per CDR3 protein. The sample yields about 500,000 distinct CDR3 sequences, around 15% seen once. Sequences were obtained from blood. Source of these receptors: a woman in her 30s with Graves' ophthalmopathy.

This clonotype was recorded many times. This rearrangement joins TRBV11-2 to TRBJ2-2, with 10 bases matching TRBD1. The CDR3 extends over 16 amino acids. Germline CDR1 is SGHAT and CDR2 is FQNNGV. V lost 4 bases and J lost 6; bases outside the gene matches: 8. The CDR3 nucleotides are TGTGCCAGCAGCTCTAGACAGGGGGCGCGTTCCGGGGAGCTGTTTTTT. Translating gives CASSSRQGARSGELFF.

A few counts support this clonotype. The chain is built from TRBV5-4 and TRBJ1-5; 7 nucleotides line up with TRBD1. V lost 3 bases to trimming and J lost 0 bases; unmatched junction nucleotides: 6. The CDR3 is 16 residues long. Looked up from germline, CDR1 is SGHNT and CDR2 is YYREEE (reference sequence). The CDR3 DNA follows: TGTGCCAGCAGCTATAAACAGGGGTATAGCAATCAGCCCCAGCATTTT. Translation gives CASSYKQGYSNQPQHF.

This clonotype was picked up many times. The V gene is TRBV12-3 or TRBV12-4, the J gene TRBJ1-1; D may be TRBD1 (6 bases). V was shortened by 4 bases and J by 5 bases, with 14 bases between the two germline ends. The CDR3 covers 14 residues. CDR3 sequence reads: CASSSQGGGTEAFF. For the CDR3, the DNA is TGTGCCAGCAGTTCACAGGGAGGGGGTACTGAAGCTTTCTTT.

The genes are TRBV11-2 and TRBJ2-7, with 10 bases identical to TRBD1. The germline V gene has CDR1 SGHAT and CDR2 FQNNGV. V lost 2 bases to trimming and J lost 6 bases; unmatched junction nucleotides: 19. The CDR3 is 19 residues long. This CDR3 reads CASSLRDRGKLGHPGEQYF. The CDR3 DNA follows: TGTGCCAGCAGCTTACGGGACAGGGGAAAACTGGGTCACCCGGGCGAGCAGTACTTC.

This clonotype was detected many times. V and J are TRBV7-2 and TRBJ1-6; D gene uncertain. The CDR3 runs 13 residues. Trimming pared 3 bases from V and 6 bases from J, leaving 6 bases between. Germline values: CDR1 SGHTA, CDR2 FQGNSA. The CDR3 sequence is CASSFNANSPLHF. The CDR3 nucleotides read TGTGCCAGCAGCTTCAATGCTAATTCACCCCTCCACTTT.

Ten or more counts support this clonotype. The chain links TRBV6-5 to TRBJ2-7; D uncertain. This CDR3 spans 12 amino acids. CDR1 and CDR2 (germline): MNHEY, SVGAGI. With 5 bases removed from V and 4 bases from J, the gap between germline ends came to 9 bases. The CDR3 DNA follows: TGTGCCAGCAGTCCATCCGTTTACGAGCAGTACTTC. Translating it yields CASSPSVYEQYF.

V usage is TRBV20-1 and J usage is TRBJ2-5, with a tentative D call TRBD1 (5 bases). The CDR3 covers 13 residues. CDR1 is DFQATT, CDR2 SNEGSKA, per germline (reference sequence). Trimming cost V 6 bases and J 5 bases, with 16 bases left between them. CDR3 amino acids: CSAPTVPPETQYF. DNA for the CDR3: TGCAGTGCCCCGACAGTCCCACCGGAGACCCAGTACTTC.

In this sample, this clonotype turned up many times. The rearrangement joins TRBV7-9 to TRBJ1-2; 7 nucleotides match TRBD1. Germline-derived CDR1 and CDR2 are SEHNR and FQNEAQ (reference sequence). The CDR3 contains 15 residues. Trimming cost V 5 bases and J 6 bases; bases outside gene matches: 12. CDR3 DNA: TGTGCCAGCAGCGAGCACAGGGGTGGCTTTGATGGCTACACCTTC. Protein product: CASSEHRGGFDGYTF.

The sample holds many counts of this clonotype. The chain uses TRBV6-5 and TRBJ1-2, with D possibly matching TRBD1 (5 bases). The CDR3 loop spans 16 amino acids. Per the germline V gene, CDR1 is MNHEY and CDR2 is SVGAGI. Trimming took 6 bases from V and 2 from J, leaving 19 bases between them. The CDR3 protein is CASRQTVYGANYGYTF. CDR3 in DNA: TGTGCCAGCAGGCAGACAGTTTATGGGGCAAACTATGGCTACACCTTC.

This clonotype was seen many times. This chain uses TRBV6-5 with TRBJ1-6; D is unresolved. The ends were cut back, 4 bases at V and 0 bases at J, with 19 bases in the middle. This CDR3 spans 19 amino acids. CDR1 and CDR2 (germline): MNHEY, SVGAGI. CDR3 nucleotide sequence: TGTGCCAGCAGTTCGTTGGACCCAATGGAGGGCTCCTATAATTCACCCCTCCACTTT. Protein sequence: CASSSLDPMEGSYNSPLHF.

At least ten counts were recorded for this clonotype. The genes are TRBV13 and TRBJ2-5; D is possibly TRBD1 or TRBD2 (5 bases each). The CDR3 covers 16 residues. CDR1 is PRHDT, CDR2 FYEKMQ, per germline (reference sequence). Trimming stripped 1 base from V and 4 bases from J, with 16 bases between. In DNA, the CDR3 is TGTGCCAGCAGCTTAGCCTTGACTGGGGGTATAGAGACCCAGTACTTC. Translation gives CASSLALTGGIETQYF.

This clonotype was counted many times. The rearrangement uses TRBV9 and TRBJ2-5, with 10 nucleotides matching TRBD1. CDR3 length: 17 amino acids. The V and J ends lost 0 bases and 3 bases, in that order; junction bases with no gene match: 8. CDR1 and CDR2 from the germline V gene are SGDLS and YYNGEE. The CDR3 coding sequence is TGTGCCAGCAGCGTAGGCCGCCCGGGACAGGGGAAAGAGACCCAGTACTTC. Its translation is CASSVGRPGQGKETQYF.

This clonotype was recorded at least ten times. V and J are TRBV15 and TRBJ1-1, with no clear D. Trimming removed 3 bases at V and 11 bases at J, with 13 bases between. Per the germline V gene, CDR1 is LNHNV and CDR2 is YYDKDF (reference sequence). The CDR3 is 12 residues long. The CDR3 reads CATSSDRTVAFF. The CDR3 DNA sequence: TGTGCCACCAGCAGCGATAGGACGGTGGCTTTCTTT. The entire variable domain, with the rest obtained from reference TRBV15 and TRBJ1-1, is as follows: DAMVIQNPRYQVTQFGKPVTLSCSQTLNHNVMYWYQQKSSQAPKLLFHYYDKDFNNEADTPDNFQSRRPNTSFCFLDIRSPGLGDTAMYLCATSSDRTVAFFGQGTRLTVV.

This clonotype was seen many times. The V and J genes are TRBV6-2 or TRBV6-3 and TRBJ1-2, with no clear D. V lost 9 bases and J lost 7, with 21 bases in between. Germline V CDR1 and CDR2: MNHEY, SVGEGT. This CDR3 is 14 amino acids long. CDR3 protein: CASADGGGVSGYTF. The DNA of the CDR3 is TGTGCCAGTGCTGACGGAGGAGGAGTGAGTGGCTACACCTTC.

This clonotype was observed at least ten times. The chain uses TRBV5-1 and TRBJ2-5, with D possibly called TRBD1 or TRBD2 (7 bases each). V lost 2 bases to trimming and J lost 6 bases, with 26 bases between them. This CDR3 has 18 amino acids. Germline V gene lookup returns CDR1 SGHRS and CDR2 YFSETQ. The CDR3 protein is CASSLSGPGGGYLKTQYF. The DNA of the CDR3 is TGCGCCAGCAGCTTATCCGGTCCAGGGGGGGGATATCTGAAGACCCAGTACTTC.

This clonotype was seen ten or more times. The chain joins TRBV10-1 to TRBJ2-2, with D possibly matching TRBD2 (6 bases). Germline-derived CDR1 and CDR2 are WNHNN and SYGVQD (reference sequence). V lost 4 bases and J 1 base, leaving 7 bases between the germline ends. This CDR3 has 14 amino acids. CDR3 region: CASSAGGNTGELFF. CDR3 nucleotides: TGCGCCAGCAGTGCCGGGGGGAACACCGGGGAGCTGTTTTTT.

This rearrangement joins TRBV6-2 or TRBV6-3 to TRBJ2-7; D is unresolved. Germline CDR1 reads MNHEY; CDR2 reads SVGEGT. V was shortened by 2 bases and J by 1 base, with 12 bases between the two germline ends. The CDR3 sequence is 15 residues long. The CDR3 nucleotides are TGTGCCAGCAGTTACGGCAGGAAAAAATCCTACGAGCAGTACTTC. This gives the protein CASSYGRKKSYEQYF.

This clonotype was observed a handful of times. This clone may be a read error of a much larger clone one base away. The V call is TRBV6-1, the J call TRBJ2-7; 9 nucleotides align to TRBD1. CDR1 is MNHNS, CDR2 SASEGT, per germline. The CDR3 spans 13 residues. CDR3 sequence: CANSADRGYEQYF. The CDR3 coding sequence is TGTGCCAACAGTGCGGACAGGGGATACGAGCAGTACTTC.

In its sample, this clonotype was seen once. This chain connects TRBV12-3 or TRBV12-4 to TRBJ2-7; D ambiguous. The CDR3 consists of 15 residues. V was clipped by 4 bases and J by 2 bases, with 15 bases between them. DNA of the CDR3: TGTGCCAGCAGTTGGAGTTCGGGCAACCCCTACGAGCAGTACTTC. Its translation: CASSWSSGNPYEQYF.

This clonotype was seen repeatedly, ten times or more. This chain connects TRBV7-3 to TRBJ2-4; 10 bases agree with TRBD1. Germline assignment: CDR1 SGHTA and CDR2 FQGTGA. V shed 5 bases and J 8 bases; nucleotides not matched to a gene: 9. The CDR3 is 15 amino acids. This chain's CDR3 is CASSTTGGEWDIQYF. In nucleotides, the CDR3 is TGTGCCAGCAGCACGACAGGGGGCGAGTGGGACATTCAGTACTTC.

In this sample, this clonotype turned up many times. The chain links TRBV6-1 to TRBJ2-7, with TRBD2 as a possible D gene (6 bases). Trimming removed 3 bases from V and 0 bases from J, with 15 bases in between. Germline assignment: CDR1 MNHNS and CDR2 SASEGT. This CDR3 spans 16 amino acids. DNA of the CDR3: TGTGCCAGCAGTGAGATTGCGGGACCGACCTCCTACGAGCAGTACTTC. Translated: CASSEIAGPTSYEQYF.

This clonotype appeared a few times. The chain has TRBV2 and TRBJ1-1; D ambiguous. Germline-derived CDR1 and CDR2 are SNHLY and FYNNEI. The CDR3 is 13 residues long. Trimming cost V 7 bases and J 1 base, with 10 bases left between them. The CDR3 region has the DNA TGTGCCAGCAAAGGAAACCCGAACACTGAAGCTTTCTTT. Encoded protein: CASKGNPNTEAFF.

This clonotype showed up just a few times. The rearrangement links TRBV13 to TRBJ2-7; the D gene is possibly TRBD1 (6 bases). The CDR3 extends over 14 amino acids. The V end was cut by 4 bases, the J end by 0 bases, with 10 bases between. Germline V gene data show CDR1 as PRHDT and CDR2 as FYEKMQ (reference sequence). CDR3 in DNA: TGTGCCAGCAGCTGCAGGGGTAGCTCCTACGAGCAGTACTTC. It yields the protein CASSCRGSSYEQYF.

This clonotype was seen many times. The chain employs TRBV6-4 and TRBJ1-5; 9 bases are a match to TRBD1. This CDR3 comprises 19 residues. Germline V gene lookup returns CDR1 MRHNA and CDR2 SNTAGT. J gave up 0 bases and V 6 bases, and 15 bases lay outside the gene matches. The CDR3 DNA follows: TGTGCCAGCAGGAGACAGGGGGTTGAGGGTGGGTATAGCAATCAGCCCCAGCATTTT. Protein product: CASRRQGVEGGYSNQPQHF.

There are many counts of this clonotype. In DNA form, the CDR3 reads TGTGCCAGCAGTTGGACAGGGATCCCTGAAGCTTTCTTT. Residues: CASSWTGIPEAFF. V is TRBV12-3 or TRBV12-4 and J is TRBJ1-1; TRBD1 matches 8 bases. CDR3 size: 13 residues. V lost 4 bases, J lost 6 bases, and 4 bases stayed unmatched.

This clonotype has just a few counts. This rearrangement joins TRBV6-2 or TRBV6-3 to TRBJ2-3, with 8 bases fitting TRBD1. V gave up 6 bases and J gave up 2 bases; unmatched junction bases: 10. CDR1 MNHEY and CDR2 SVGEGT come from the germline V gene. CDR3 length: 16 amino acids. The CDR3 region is CASRPHGQGNTDTQYF. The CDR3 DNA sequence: TGTGCCAGCAGACCCCACGGACAGGGCAACACAGATACGCAGTATTTT.